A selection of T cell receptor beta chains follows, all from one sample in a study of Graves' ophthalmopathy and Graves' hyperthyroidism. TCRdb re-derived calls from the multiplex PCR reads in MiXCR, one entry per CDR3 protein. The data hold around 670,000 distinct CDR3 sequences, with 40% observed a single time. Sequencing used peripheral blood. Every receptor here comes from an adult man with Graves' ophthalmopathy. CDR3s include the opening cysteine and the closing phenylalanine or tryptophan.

CASSSWTGDYEQYF,TRBJ2-7,TRBV14
CASSEGTGAYEQYF,TRBJ2-7,TRBV11-2
CASSVGDRAKETQYF,TRBJ2-5,TRBV9
CASGQLGSITGELFF,TRBJ2-2,TRBV7-9
CASSEGQGEIGGYTF,TRBJ1-2,TRBV5-4
CASSEVQGALDSPLHF,TRBJ1-6,TRBV2
CASSEDGRAPYEQYF,TRBJ2-7,TRBV2
CASSAGTGIRNTIYF,TRBJ1-3,TRBV25-1
CASRRGDQETQYF,TRBJ2-5,TRBV5-1
CSAQPSGGGETQYF,TRBJ2-5,TRBV20-1
CASSSSPWTGLTGELFF,TRBJ2-2,TRBV7-3
CASSSGEKGTEAFF,TRBJ1-1,TRBV7-9
CASSFVSGGYTF,TRBJ1-2,TRBV2
CASSEYGQGREQYF,TRBJ2-7,TRBV25-1
CSVEASGTGESEKLFF,TRBJ1-4,TRBV29-1
CSVLGQALNTEAFF,TRBJ1-1,TRBV29-1
CAGSPSESNYGYTF,TRBJ1-2,TRBV10-2
CASSFSVYSASGANVLTF,TRBJ2-6,TRBV7-9
CATLTTGSRGIEQYF,TRBJ2-7,TRBV5-8
CASSLGGRSNSPLHF,TRBJ1-6,TRBV25-1
CAGSPTNHEQYF,TRBJ2-7,TRBV9
CAIFLFRRAYGYTF,TRBJ1-2,TRBV10-3
CASSLGLAGGAGANVLTF,TRBJ2-6,TRBV7-2
CASSWPGHTGANVLTF,TRBJ2-6,TRBV7-2
CASSVDQGASGANVLTF,TRBJ2-6,TRBV9
CATSWMTGIAQPQHF,TRBJ1-5,TRBV15
CSVDRGQGGELFF,TRBJ2-2,TRBV29-1
CASSLGTGTFGYTF,TRBJ1-2,TRBV5-1
CASSLEAISSGEQYF,TRBJ2-7,TRBV7-9
CASSWNEGTGELFF,TRBJ2-2,TRBV2
CASRRGGIGNTIYF,TRBJ1-3,TRBV12-3/TRBV12-4
CASSYGTGAKGYTF,TRBJ1-2,TRBV6-6
CAAAGQLTETQYF,TRBJ2-5,TRBV10-3
CSARVGEGKETQYF,TRBJ2-5,TRBV20-1
CASSRTLRSDQPQHF,TRBJ1-5,TRBV24-1
CSHRDRGFDEQYF,TRBJ2-7,TRBV29-1
CASSPPRAGNYGYTF,TRBJ1-2,TRBV7-9
CASSQDLAEQYF,TRBJ2-7,TRBV7-9
CASSLLGQGGQPQHF,TRBJ1-5,TRBV12-3/TRBV12-4
CASRGHWDRGEETQYF,TRBJ2-5,TRBV12-3/TRBV12-4
CSARDRNTGELFF,TRBJ2-2,TRBV20-1
CASSLQGMDVLTF,TRBJ2-6,TRBV6-5
CSARYRGSTNEKLFF,TRBJ1-4,TRBV20-1
CASSFADRESNEQYF,TRBJ2-7,TRBV5-8
CASSLPPGDLFF,TRBJ2-2,TRBV5-1
CSVDIAGVGEQFF,-,TRBV29-1
CASSLAGNRGANYGYTF,TRBJ1-2,TRBV5-4
CASSPGTGGKAEAFF,TRBJ1-1,TRBV2
CASSPPTLQVGAFF,TRBJ1-1,TRBV11-2
CSARSGNNEKLFF,TRBJ1-4,TRBV20-1
CATSRGVGRFTDTQYF,TRBJ2-3,TRBV15
CASSLGGSGRAGYTF,TRBJ1-2,TRBV5-1